Shown below are 10 T cell receptor beta chains from a single sample sequenced in a study of Tregs in tolerant kidney transplant recipients. Assay used: immunoSEQ multiplex PCR; TCRdb lists only in-frame clones, some missing. The sample includes about 83,000 clones, less than 98% of them seen just once. Sequences were derived from CD4+ T cells from blood, sampled before the transplant. The receptors come from a human donor who received a combined kidney and bone marrow transplant.

This chain connects TRBV19 to TRBJ1-2; 8 nucleotides align to TRBD1. The CDR3 is 14 amino acids. Germline-derived CDR1 and CDR2 are LNHDA and SQIVND (reference sequence). V lost 7 bases to trimming and J lost 5 bases; unmatched junction nucleotides: 9. As DNA, the CDR3 is TGTGCCAGTAAACTGAGGACAGGGATATATGGCTACACCTTC. Translating it yields CASKLRTGIYGYTF. Looking up the rest from reference TRBV19 and TRBJ1-2 gives the full variable domain: DGGITQSPKYLFRKEGQNVTLSCEQNLNHDAMYWYRQDPGQGLRLIYYSQIVNDFQKGDIAEGYSVSREKKESFPLTVTSAQKNPTAFYLCASKLRTGIYGYTFGSGTRLTVV.

This chain joins TRBV21-1 and TRBJ1-2. TRBV21-1 is marked as a pseudogene. This CDR3 has 16 amino acids. CDR3 DNA: TGTGCCAGCATCGATCTAGTTTTCCACGGGAACTATGGCTACACCTTC. It translates to CASIDLVFHGNYGYTF.

The V and J genes are TRBV27 and TRBJ2-5, with 7 bases aligning to TRBD2. The end of the DNA is better explained by TRBJ2-7, so the J call may be wrong. The CDR3 has 14 residues. Germline V gene lookup returns CDR1 MNHEY and CDR2 SMNVEV (reference sequence). CDR3 in amino acids: CASSLREGPYEQYF. CDR3 nucleotides: TGTGCCAGCAGTTTGAGGGAGGGCCCCTACGAGCAGTACTTC.

The chain uses TRBV9 and TRBJ2-1; 11 bases match TRBD2. The CDR3 has 16 residues. The V segment lost 1 base and the J segment 3 bases; nucleotides outside the gene matches: 3. Germline loops: CDR1 SGDLS, CDR2 YYNGEE. CDR3 DNA: TGTGCCAGCAGCGTAAGACTAGCGGGGAGCTACAATGAGCAGTTCTTC. As protein: CASSVRLAGSYNEQFF.

J is TRBJ2-1 and V is TRBV7-3; D is perhaps TRBD1 (5 bases). CDR3 length: 13 amino acids. The V end was cut by 6 bases, the J end by 4 bases, with 10 bases between. Germline CDR1 SGHTA, CDR2 FQGTGA. The CDR3 reads CASSTGRYNEQFF. The DNA for the CDR3 is TGTGCCAGCAGTACAGGACGGTACAATGAGCAGTTCTTC.

The chain carries TRBV18 and TRBJ2-7; TRBD1 matches 8 bases. J gave up 6 bases and V 0 bases, and 10 bases lay outside the gene matches. Germline values: CDR1 KGHSH, CDR2 LQKENI. The CDR3 runs 16 residues. The CDR3 spells CASSPPQQGAGGEQYF. DNA for the CDR3: TGTGCCAGCTCACCACCCCAGCAGGGGGCGGGTGGCGAGCAGTACTTC.

This chain connects TRBV28 to TRBJ1-2; TRBD1 matches at 7 bases. Germline V gene data show CDR1 as MDHEN and CDR2 as SYDVKM. V lost 1 base, J lost 2 bases, and 4 bases stayed unmatched. This CDR3 contains 15 residues. This CDR3 is CASSLSQQGNYGYTF. For the CDR3, the DNA is TGTGCCAGCAGTTTATCCCAACAGGGGAACTATGGCTACACCTTC.

The rearrangement uses TRBV7-2 and TRBJ2-3; maybe TRBD1 (5 bases). Germline V gives CDR1 SGHTA, CDR2 FQGNSA. The germline V and J ends were trimmed by 1 base and 2 bases, with 10 bases remaining between them. CDR3 length: 15 residues. The CDR3 reads CASSLVAGPTDTQYF. The CDR3 DNA reads TGTGCCAGCAGCTTAGTGGCAGGGCCCACAGATACGCAGTATTTT.

The chain is built from TRBV5-5 and TRBJ1-3; TRBD1 matches at 8 bases. Germline-derived CDR1 and CDR2 are SGHKS and YYEKEE (reference sequence). J lost 4 bases, V lost 1 base, and 1 base had no gene match. The CDR3 contains 14 residues. The DNA for the CDR3 is TGTGCCAGCAGCTTGAGGACAGGGGGAAACACCATATATTTT. Translated: CASSLRTGGNTIYF.

The chain combines TRBV5-6 with TRBJ2-2; the match to TRBD1 covers 11 bases. The germline V gene has CDR1 SGHDT and CDR2 YYEEEE. The CDR3 totals 16 residues. The junction had 8 bases not matched to a gene; V was cut back by 4 bases and J by 6 bases. CDR3 in DNA: TGTGCCAGCAGCGGACAGGGGGCGCAAATGGCCGGGGAGCTGTTTTTT. Amino acids: CASSGQGAQMAGELFF. The whole variable domain, filled in from reference TRBV5-6 and TRBJ2-2, reads DAGVTQSPTHLIKTRGQQVTLRCSPKSGHDTVSWYQQALGQGPQFIFQYYEEEERQRGNFPDRFSGHQFPNYSSELNVNALLLGDSALYLCASSGQGAQMAGELFFGEGSRLTVL.